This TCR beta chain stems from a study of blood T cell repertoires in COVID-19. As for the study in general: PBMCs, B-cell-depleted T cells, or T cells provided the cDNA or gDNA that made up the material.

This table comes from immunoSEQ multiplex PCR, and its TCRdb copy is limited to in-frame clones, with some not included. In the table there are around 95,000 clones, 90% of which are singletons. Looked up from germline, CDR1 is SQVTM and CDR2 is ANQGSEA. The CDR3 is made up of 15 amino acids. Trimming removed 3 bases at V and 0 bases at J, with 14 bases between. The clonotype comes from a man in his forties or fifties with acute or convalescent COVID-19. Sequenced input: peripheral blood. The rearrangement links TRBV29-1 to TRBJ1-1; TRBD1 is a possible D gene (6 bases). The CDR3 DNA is TGCAGCGTTGATGGGCACAGGGAGATGAACACTGAAGCTTTCTTT. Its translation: CSVDGHREMNTEAFF.